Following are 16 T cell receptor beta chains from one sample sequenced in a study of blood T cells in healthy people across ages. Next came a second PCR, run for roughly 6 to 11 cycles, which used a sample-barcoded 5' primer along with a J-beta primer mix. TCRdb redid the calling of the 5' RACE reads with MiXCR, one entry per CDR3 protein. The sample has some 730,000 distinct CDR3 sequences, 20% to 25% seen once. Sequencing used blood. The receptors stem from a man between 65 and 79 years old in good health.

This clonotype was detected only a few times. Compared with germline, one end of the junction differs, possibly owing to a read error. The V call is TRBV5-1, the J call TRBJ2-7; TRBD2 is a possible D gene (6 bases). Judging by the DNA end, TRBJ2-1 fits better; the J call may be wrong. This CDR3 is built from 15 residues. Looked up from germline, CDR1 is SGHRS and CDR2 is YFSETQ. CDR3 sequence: CTSSLEGGQYNEQFF. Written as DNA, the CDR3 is TGCACCAGCAGCTTGGAGGGCGGGCAATACAATGAGCAGTTCTTC.

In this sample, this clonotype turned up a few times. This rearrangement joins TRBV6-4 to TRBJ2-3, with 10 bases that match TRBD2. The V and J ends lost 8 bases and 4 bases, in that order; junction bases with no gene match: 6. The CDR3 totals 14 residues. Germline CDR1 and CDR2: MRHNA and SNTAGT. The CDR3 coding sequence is TGTGCCAGCCGCCTAGCGGGAGACTCAGATACGCAGTATTTT. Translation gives CASRLAGDSDTQYF.

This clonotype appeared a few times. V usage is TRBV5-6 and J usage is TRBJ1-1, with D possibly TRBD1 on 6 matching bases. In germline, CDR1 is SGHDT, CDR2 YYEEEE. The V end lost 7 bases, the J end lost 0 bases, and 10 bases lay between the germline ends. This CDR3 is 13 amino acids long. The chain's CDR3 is CASRDTVNTEAFF. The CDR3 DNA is TGTGCCAGCCGGGACACAGTGAACACTGAAGCTTTCTTT. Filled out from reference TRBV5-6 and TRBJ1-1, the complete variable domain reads DAGVTQSPTHLIKTRGQQVTLRCSPKSGHDTVSWYQQALGQGPQFIFQYYEEEERQRGNFPDRFSGHQFPNYSSELNVNALLLGDSALYLCASRDTVNTEAFFGQGTRLTVV.

Written as DNA, the CDR3 is TGTGCCAGCAGTACACATCCTCGGACAGGGGGCTCCTACGAGCAGTACTTC. Protein sequence: CASSTHPRTGGSYEQYF. V usage is TRBV27 and J usage is TRBJ2-1; TRBD1 aligns across 10 bases. The J call is uncertain, as TRBJ2-7 better fits the DNA end. The CDR3 contains 17 residues. In germline, CDR1 is MNHEY, CDR2 SMNVEV (reference sequence).

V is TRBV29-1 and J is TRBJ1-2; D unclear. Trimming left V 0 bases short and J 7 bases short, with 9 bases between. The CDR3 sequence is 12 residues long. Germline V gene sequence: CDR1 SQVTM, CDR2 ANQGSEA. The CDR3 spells CSVEDGRVGYTF. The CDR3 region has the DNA TGCAGCGTTGAAGATGGGCGGGTTGGCTACACCTTC.

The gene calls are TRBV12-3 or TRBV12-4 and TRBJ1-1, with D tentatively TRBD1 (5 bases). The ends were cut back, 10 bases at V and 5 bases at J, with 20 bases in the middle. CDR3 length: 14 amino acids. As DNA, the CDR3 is TGTGCCACACTTCAATCGACAGCATGGACTGAAGCTTTCTTT. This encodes CATLQSTAWTEAFF.

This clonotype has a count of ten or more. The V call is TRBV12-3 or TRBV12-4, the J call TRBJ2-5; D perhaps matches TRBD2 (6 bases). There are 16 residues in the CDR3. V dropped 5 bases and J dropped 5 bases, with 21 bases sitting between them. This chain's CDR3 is CASSGGLATVRETQYF. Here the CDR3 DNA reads TGTGCCAGCAGTGGGGGTCTAGCGACCGTCCGGGAGACCCAGTACTTC.

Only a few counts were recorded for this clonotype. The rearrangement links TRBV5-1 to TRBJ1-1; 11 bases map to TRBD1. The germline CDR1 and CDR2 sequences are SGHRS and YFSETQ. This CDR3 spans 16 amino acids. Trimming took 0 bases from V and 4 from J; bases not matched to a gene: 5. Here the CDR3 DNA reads TGCGCCAGCAGCTTGGCCTGGGACAGGGGGTTCACTGAAGCTTTCTTT. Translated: CASSLAWDRGFTEAFF.

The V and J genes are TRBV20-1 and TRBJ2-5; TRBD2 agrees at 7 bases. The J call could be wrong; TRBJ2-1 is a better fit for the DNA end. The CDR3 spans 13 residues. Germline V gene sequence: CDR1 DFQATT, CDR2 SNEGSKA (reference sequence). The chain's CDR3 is CSHGTTRGNEQFF. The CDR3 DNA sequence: TGCAGTCACGGGACTACCCGAGGGAATGAGCAGTTCTTC.

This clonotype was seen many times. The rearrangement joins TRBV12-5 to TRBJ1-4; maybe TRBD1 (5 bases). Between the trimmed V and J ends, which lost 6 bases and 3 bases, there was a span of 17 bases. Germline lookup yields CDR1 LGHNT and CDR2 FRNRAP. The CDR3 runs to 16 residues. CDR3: CASGSGQPAANEKLFF. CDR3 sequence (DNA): TGTGCTAGTGGATCCGGACAACCTGCGGCTAATGAAAAACTGTTTTTT.

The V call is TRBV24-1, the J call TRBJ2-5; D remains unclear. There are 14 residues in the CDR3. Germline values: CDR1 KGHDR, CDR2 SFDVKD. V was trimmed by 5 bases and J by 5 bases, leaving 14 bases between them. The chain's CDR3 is CATSGSLGSETQYF. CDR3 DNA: TGTGCCACCAGTGGGTCCTTGGGTAGTGAGACCCAGTACTTC.

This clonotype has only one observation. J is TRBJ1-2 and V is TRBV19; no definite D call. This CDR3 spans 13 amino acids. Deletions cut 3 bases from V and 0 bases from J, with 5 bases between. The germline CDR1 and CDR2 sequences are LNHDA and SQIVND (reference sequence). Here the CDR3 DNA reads TGTGCCAGTAGTATGGTCCCTAACTATGGCTACACCTTC. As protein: CASSMVPNYGYTF. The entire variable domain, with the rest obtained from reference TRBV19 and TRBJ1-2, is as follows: DGGITQSPKYLFRKEGQNVTLSCEQNLNHDAMYWYRQDPGQGLRLIYYSQIVNDFQKGDIAEGYSVSREKKESFPLTVTSAQKNPTAFYLCASSMVPNYGYTFGSGTRLTVV.

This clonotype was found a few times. CDR3 bases: TGCAGTGTTAATCAGGGGGGTTTGGTCCGCACAGATACGCAGTATTTT. The encoded protein is CSVNQGGLVRTDTQYF. The chain uses TRBV20-1 and TRBJ2-3; TRBD1 is a possible D gene (7 bases). CDR3 size: 16 residues. V was trimmed by 7 bases and J by 1 base, leaving 21 bases between them. In germline, CDR1 is DFQATT, CDR2 SNEGSKA (reference sequence).

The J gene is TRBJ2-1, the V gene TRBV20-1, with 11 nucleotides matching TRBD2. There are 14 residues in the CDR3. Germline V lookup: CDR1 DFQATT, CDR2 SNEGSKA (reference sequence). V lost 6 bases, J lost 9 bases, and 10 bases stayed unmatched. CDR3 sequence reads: CSASGTSGWGEQFF. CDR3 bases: TGCAGTGCCAGCGGGACTAGCGGCTGGGGTGAGCAGTTCTTC.

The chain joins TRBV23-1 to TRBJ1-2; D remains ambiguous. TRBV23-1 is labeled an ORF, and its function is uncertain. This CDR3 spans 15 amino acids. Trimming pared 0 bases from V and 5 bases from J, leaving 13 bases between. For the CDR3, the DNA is TGCGCCAGCAGTCAATCGGTCGCTCTCGGTTATGGCTACACCTTC. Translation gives CASSQSVALGYGYTF.

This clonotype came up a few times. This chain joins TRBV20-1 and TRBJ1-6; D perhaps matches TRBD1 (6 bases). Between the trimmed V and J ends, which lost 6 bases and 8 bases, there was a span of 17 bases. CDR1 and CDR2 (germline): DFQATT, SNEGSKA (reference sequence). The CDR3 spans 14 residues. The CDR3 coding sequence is TGCAGTGCCCAACAGGGACGGGAACATTCACCCCTCCACTTT. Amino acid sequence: CSAQQGREHSPLHF.